One sample yielded the 24 T cell receptor beta chains listed below, sequenced in a study of cytomegalovirus exposure and HLA in healthy donors. The PCR used 60 Vbeta and 13 Jbeta primers. Clones were read by immunoSEQ multiplex PCR, and TCRdb kept only the in-frame ones, dropping some. The sample consists of some 120,000 clones, around 75% of them appearing once. The sequenced material came from PBMCs. These receptor sequences come from a woman between 40 and 50 years old in good health and CMV-seropositive.

This CDR3 reads CASSLARRGDYEQYF. The CDR3 nucleotides read TGTGCCAGCAGCTTAGCCCGCAGGGGAGACTACGAGCAGTACTTC. The gene calls are TRBV7-2 and TRBJ2-7; D is possibly TRBD1 (6 bases). The CDR3 spans 15 residues. Germline CDR1 is SGHTA and CDR2 is FQGNSA. V lost 0 bases, J lost 3 bases, and 12 bases lay in between.

V usage is TRBV5-1 and J usage is TRBJ2-2, with D tentatively TRBD1 (6 bases). CDR3 size: 14 residues. Germline CDR1 reads SGHRS; CDR2 reads YFSETQ. V gave up 5 bases and J gave up 6 bases, with 14 bases separating them. The CDR3 DNA sequence: TGCGCCAGCAGATATAACAGGGAGCCCGGGGAGCTGTTTTTT. This gives the protein CASRYNREPGELFF.

This chain's CDR3 is CASSLDGGGNPYEQYF. CDR3 nucleotide sequence: TGTGCCAGCAGCTTAGACGGCGGGGGGAACCCCTACGAGCAGTACTTC. V is TRBV7-2 and J is TRBJ2-7; 8 bases agree with TRBD2. V dropped 1 base and J dropped 2; count of bases not matched to a gene: 7. CDR1 and CDR2 from the germline V gene are SGHTA and FQGNSA. The CDR3 sequence is 16 residues long.

The gene calls are TRBV2 and TRBJ1-2; D not certain. V was cut by 7 bases and J by 4 bases, with 10 bases left in between. Germline loops: CDR1 SNHLY, CDR2 FYNNEI. The CDR3 length is 12 residues. DNA of the CDR3: TGTGCCAGCAAGCAGAGCGGCTATGGCTACACCTTC. This sequence encodes CASKQSGYGYTF.

This clone has more than one count but fewer than ten. This chain joins TRBV27 and TRBJ2-4; 7 bases are shared with TRBD1. This CDR3 has 12 amino acids. Germline values: CDR1 MNHEY, CDR2 SMNVEV (reference sequence). Losses at the gene ends were 10 bases for V and 4 bases for J; bases not matched to a gene: 4. CDR3 amino acids: CAIDREKNIQYF. The CDR3 DNA is TGTGCCATCGACAGGGAAAAAAACATTCAGTACTTC.

This clone appeared a single time. V gene TRBV27 combines with J gene TRBJ2-5, with TRBD2 as a possible D gene (5 bases). The V and J ends lost 6 bases and 2 bases respectively, with 13 bases between them. Per the germline V gene, CDR1 is MNHEY and CDR2 is SMNVEV (reference sequence). The CDR3 contains 14 residues. The CDR3 coding sequence is TGTGCCAGCAGGCCCTCGGGGTCTCAAGAGACCCAGTACTTC. The encoded protein is CASRPSGSQETQYF.

This chain links TRBV6-6 with TRBJ2-1; 8 nucleotides match TRBD2. This CDR3 spans 15 amino acids. Unmatched junction bases numbered 11, after V lost 5 bases and J lost 8 bases. CDR1 is MNHNY, CDR2 SVGAGI, per germline (reference sequence). The CDR3, as DNA: TGTGCCAGCAGTGGGCCGGGGGGGGTTATACATGAGCAGTTCTTC. It specifies CASSGPGGVIHEQFF.

The chain couples TRBV9 to TRBJ1-6; a weak D match, TRBD1 (5 bases). The germline V and J ends were trimmed by 3 bases and 9 bases, with 16 bases remaining between them. The length of the CDR3 is 15 residues. CDR1 and CDR2 from the germline V gene are SGDLS and YYNGEE. The CDR3 reads CASSGGHSQGSPLHF. The CDR3 DNA reads TGTGCCAGCAGCGGCGGACACTCTCAGGGTTCACCCCTCCACTTT.

The chain links TRBV2 to TRBJ2-1, with 13 bases aligning to TRBD2. This CDR3 is 15 amino acids long. Germline-derived CDR1 and CDR2 are SNHLY and FYNNEI. Trimming removed 7 bases from V and 5 bases from J; junction bases left unmatched: 5. CDR3 sequence (DNA): TGTGCCAGCATGGCTGGGACTAGCGGGAACAATGAGCAGTTCTTC. As protein: CASMAGTSGNNEQFF.

The genes are TRBV4-3 and TRBJ1-1; D may be TRBD1 (6 bases). Germline assignment: CDR1 LGHNA and CDR2 YSLEER. The CDR3 is made up of 15 amino acids. V lost 3 bases to trimming and J lost 4 bases, with 15 bases between them. The CDR3 region is CASSHPAGGRTEAFF. CDR3 bases: TGCGCCAGCAGCCATCCGGCGGGGGGGCGCACTGAAGCTTTCTTT.

This clone has a single count. The chain carries TRBV5-4 and TRBJ1-1, with 7 bases fitting TRBD1. The CDR3 consists of 17 residues. CDR1 SGHNT and CDR2 YYREEE come from the germline V gene (reference sequence). V dropped 0 bases and J dropped 3; count of bases not matched to a gene: 11. CDR3 sequence reads: CASSLVRQGVGDTEAFF. In DNA, the CDR3 is TGTGCCAGCAGCTTGGTGAGACAGGGAGTGGGGGACACTGAAGCTTTCTTT.

This clone was detected only once. The chain carries TRBV4-3 and TRBJ2-7, with a possible D match to TRBD1 (5 bases). The V gene lost 1 base and the J gene lost 2 bases, with 9 bases spanning the gap. Germline V lookup: CDR1 LGHNA, CDR2 YSLEER. The CDR3 has 14 residues. Written as DNA, the CDR3 is TGCGCCAGCAGCCAAGGTAGACAGACCTACGAGCAGTACTTC. It encodes CASSQGRQTYEQYF.

A few counts support this clone. The rearrangement links TRBV25-1 to TRBJ2-2, with D possibly being TRBD2 (5 bases). The V and J ends lost 0 bases and 4 bases respectively, with 9 bases between them. CDR1 MGHDK and CDR2 SYGVNS come from the germline V gene. This CDR3 is 15 amino acids long. For the CDR3, the DNA is TGTGCCAGCAGTGAATATAAGGGAGCCACCGGGGAGCTGTTTTTT. It specifies CASSEYKGATGELFF.

The chain combines TRBV5-1 with TRBJ2-1; 7 bases line up with TRBD1. Germline trimming cut 4 bases from V and 6 bases from J; bases unmatched to any gene: 10. This CDR3 has 15 residues. Germline-derived CDR1 and CDR2 are SGHRS and YFSETQ. The CDR3 reads CASSTGQLGFNEQFF. CDR3 nucleotides: TGCGCCAGCAGCACGGGACAGCTGGGATTCAATGAGCAGTTCTTC.

The chain links TRBV27 to TRBJ2-1, with 9 bases fitting TRBD2. The length of the CDR3 is 16 residues. CDR1 and CDR2 (germline): MNHEY, SMNVEV (reference sequence). With 6 bases clipped from V and 1 base from J, the junction kept 7 bases outside the gene matches. Here the CDR3 DNA reads TGTGCCAGCAGCCCGGGACTAGCCTTGTCCTACAATGAGCAGTTCTTC. It encodes CASSPGLALSYNEQFF.

The table lists this clone with a few counts. V usage is TRBV7-9 and J usage is TRBJ2-1, with 8 bases that match TRBD1. The V and J ends lost 5 bases and 5 bases, in that order; junction bases with no gene match: 11. The germline CDR1 and CDR2 sequences are SEHNR and FQNEAQ (reference sequence). This CDR3 contains 16 residues. CDR3 in amino acids: CASSPRTGLGNNEQFF. Here the CDR3 DNA reads TGTGCCAGCAGCCCCCGGACAGGGTTAGGCAACAATGAGCAGTTCTTC.

The chain couples TRBV9 to TRBJ2-1; no reliable D call. The germline V gene has CDR1 SGDLS and CDR2 YYNGEE. V dropped 4 bases and J dropped 0 bases, with 11 bases sitting between them. CDR3 length: 15 residues. Written as DNA, the CDR3 is TGTGCCAGCAGCCCAGGTGCGAGCTCCTACAATGAGCAGTTCTTC. It yields the protein CASSPGASSYNEQFF.

This rearrangement joins TRBV25-1 to TRBJ1-5; TRBD1 matches at 7 bases. Per germline, CDR1 MGHDK and CDR2 SYGVNS. Trimming took 2 bases from V and 8 from J; bases not matched to a gene: 0. This CDR3 contains 12 residues. The CDR3 reads CASSEGQEPQHF. For the CDR3, the DNA is TGTGCCAGCAGTGAAGGACAGGAGCCCCAGCATTTT.

This clone was observed a few times. The chain combines TRBV5-6 with TRBJ1-5, with 9 bases fitting TRBD1. The V gene end was trimmed by 0 bases and the J gene end by 5 bases; junction bases not matched to a gene: 9. CDR1 and CDR2 from the germline V gene are SGHDT and YYEEEE. The CDR3 totals 17 residues. The CDR3 loop is CASSLGFGQGPDQPQHF. The CDR3 DNA reads as TGTGCCAGCAGCTTGGGTTTTGGACAGGGGCCTGATCAGCCCCAGCATTTT.

The chain combines TRBV5-4 with TRBJ2-5, with TRBD2 matching over 8 bases. The germline V gene has CDR1 SGHNT and CDR2 YYREEE (reference sequence). V lost 5 bases and J lost 3; bases outside the gene matches: 18. This CDR3 is 18 amino acids long. The CDR3 nucleotides read TGTGCCAGCAGTTCTTGGACACGTGAACTAGCGGACGAAGAGACCCAGTACTTC. Amino acids: CASSSWTRELADEETQYF. Using reference TRBV5-4 and TRBJ2-5 for the parts outside the CDR3, the full variable domain is ETGVTQSPTHLIKTRGQQVTLRCSSQSGHNTVSWYQQALGQGPQFIFQYYREEENGRGNFPPRFSGLQFPNYSSELNVNALELDDSALYLCASSSWTRELADEETQYFGPGTRLLVL.

The chain is built from TRBV30 and TRBJ1-5, with D possibly matching TRBD1 (5 bases). Germline values: CDR1 GTSNPN, CDR2 SVGIG (reference sequence). This CDR3 comprises 14 residues. V dropped 2 bases and J dropped 4 bases, with 12 bases sitting between them. The CDR3 sequence: CAWSLGLGNQPQHF. The DNA of the CDR3 is TGTGCCTGGAGTCTGGGGCTAGGGAATCAGCCCCAGCATTTT.

The chain recombines TRBV30 with TRBJ1-1, with D perhaps matching TRBD1 (6 bases). The CDR3 extends over 12 amino acids. V lost 2 bases and J lost 7, with 11 bases in between. Germline V gene sequence: CDR1 GTSNPN, CDR2 SVGIG (reference sequence). The DNA of the CDR3 is TGTGCCTGGAGTAATACAGGGAGTGAAGCTTTCTTT. Its protein is CAWSNTGSEAFF.

This chain connects TRBV7-3 to TRBJ2-3; D is uncertain. The V gene lost 5 bases and the J gene lost 4 bases, with 10 bases spanning the gap. The CDR3 is 13 amino acids. Germline-derived CDR1 and CDR2 are SGHTA and FQGTGA. CDR3 protein: CASSPSGPDTQYF. Here the CDR3 DNA reads TGTGCCAGCAGCCCCTCGGGTCCAGATACGCAGTATTTT.

The gene calls are TRBV7-9 and TRBJ1-4; weak D call: TRBD1 (5 bases). V gave up 5 bases and J gave up 3 bases, with 13 bases separating them. Germline CDR1 SEHNR, CDR2 FQNEAQ (reference sequence). This CDR3 spans 15 amino acids. The CDR3, as DNA: TGTGCCAGCAGCCCCAGGACACTCGCTAATGAAAAACTGTTTTTT. Protein: CASSPRTLANEKLFF.